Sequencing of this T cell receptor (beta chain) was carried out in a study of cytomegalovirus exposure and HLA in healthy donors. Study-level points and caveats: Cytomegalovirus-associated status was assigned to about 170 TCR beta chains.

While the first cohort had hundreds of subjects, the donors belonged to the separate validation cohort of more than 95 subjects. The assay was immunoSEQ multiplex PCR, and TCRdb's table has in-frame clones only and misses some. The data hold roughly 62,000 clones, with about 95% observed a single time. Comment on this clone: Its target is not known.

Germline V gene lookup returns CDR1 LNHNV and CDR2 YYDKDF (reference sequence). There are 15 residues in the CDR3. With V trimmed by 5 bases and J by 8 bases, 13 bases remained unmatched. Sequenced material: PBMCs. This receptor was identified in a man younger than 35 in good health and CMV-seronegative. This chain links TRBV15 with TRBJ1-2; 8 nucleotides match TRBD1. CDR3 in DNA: TGTGCCACCAGCGGCAGGACAGGGCTTATCGGGGGCTACACCTTC. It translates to CATSGRTGLIGGYTF. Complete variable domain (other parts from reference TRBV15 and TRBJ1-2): DAMVIQNPRYQVTQFGKPVTLSCSQTLNHNVMYWYQQKSSQAPKLLFHYYDKDFNNEADTPDNFQSRRPNTSFCFLDIRSPGLGDTAMYLCATSGRTGLIGGYTFGSGTRLTVV.